The 10 T cell receptor beta chains given below trace back to one sample, sequenced in a study of radiation and T cells in renal cell carcinoma. As to treatment: 15 Gy SBRT to primary tumor, nephrectomy 4 weeks later. Assay used: immunoSEQ multiplex PCR; TCRdb lists only in-frame clones, some missing. The sample lists about 16,000 clones; 50% were seen once. The input for sequencing was tumor tissue, taken from a patient whose treatment included radiotherapy and nephrectomy. These receptors were taken from a woman aged 55 to 70 with renal cell carcinoma.

The V gene is TRBV19, the J gene TRBJ1-5; possibly TRBD1 for D (5 bases). The CDR3 covers 15 residues. CDR1 and CDR2 from the germline V gene are LNHDA and SQIVND (reference sequence). V gave up 7 bases and J gave up 3 bases, with 16 bases separating them. The CDR3 DNA sequence: TGTGCCAGTACCCCTCGGGGGACGGTCAATCAGCCCCAGCATTTT. It codes for CASTPRGTVNQPQHF.

Only a few counts were recorded for this clone. The V gene is TRBV11-2, the J gene TRBJ2-7; no clear D gene. Per the germline V gene, CDR1 is SGHAT and CDR2 is FQNNGV. This CDR3 comprises 13 residues. Trimming removed 4 bases from V and 2 bases from J, with 9 bases in between. The CDR3 is CASSSGQTYEQYF. DNA of the CDR3: TGTGCCAGCAGCTCCGGCCAGACCTACGAGCAGTACTTC.

There are many counts of this clone. J is TRBJ2-7 and V is TRBV7-3; no definite D call. Germline loops: CDR1 SGHTA, CDR2 FQGTGA. CDR3 length: 15 amino acids. V shed 5 bases and J shed 6 bases, with 20 bases lying between them. CDR3 residues: CASSPSGQALSEQYF. For the CDR3, the DNA is TGTGCCAGCAGCCCCTCTGGTCAGGCCTTATCCGAGCAGTACTTC.

This chain connects TRBV29-1 to TRBJ1-3, with TRBD1 matching 8 bases. This CDR3 comprises 19 residues. V gave up 7 bases and J gave up 1 base; unmatched junction bases: 21. CDR1 is SQVTM and CDR2 is ANQGSEA in the germline V gene. The CDR3 region has the DNA TGCAGCGGCAATCTTTTAAACCATACAGGGGGGGAATCTGGAAACACCATATATTTT. Protein product: CSGNLLNHTGGESGNTIYF.

The genes are TRBV7-2 and TRBJ2-1, with TRBD1 identical over 7 bases. The ends lost 0 bases at V and 4 bases at J; junction bases unmatched: 3. The CDR3 has 15 amino acids. CDR1 and CDR2 (germline): SGHTA, FQGNSA. The CDR3 sequence: CASSLAGGAYNEQFF. DNA of the CDR3: TGTGCCAGCAGCTTAGCAGGGGGCGCGTACAATGAGCAGTTCTTC.

This clone occurred many times. V is TRBV5-1 and J is TRBJ2-7; 9 bases map to TRBD1. The V gene's germline CDR1 is SGHRS and CDR2 YFSETQ. CDR3 size: 15 residues. V shed 0 bases and J 3 bases; nucleotides not matched to a gene: 4. This CDR3 is CASSLEGQGFYEQYF. CDR3 nucleotide sequence: TGCGCCAGCAGCTTGGAGGGACAGGGATTCTACGAGCAGTACTTC.

This clone was recorded a few times. V usage is TRBV7-9 and J usage is TRBJ2-5; 9 bases are a match to TRBD1. The CDR3 covers 15 residues. J lost 4 bases, V lost 4 bases, and 7 bases had no gene match. Germline V gene sequence: CDR1 SEHNR, CDR2 FQNEAQ (reference sequence). This chain's CDR3 is CASSSPTGGTETQYF. CDR3 bases: TGTGCCAGCAGCTCCCCGACAGGGGGGACAGAGACCCAGTACTTC.

This clone was counted ten times or more. This rearrangement joins TRBV5-1 to TRBJ2-3; D gene unclear. V lost 0 bases, J lost 0 bases, and 14 bases lay in between. There are 17 residues in the CDR3. Germline CDR1 is SGHRS and CDR2 is YFSETQ. This CDR3 is CASSLGPLGTSTDTQYF. DNA for the CDR3: TGCGCCAGCAGCTTGGGACCCCTTGGAACTAGCACAGATACGCAGTATTTT.

This chain connects TRBV13 to TRBJ2-7; a possible D gene is TRBD1 (5 bases). Germline-derived CDR1 and CDR2 are PRHDT and FYEKMQ (reference sequence). The CDR3 loop spans 14 amino acids. V lost 5 bases and J lost 6, with 17 bases in between. CDR3 protein: CASSPRRERGEQYF. The CDR3 bases are TGTGCCAGCAGCCCTCGTAGAGAAAGGGGCGAGCAGTACTTC.

This chain joins TRBV5-1 and TRBJ2-3; TRBD2 matches 8 bases. Germline V gives CDR1 SGHRS, CDR2 YFSETQ. Trimming removed 3 bases from V and 4 bases from J; junction bases left unmatched: 4. The CDR3 covers 14 residues. CDR3: CASSSGGPADTQYF. CDR3 sequence (DNA): TGCGCCAGCAGCTCGGGAGGGCCGGCAGATACGCAGTATTTT.